This T cell receptor beta chain came from a study of blood T cell repertoires in COVID-19. Generated by immunoSEQ multiplex PCR, the TCRdb table keeps only in-frame clones and is missing some. In the table there are under 250,000 clones, about 83% of which are singletons. The germline CDR1 and CDR2 sequences are LNHNV and YYDKDF (reference sequence). V was cut by 1 base and J by 0 bases, with 15 bases left in between. CDR3 length: 17 residues. This chain connects TRBV15 to TRBJ1-1; D gene uncertain. Source material: peripheral blood. The sequence came from a man aged 50-60 years with active or convalescent COVID-19. CDR3 loop: CATSRGPTRLMNTEAFF. In DNA, the CDR3 is TGTGCCACCAGCAGAGGACCCACGAGGCTAATGAACACTGAAGCTTTCTTT.